This TCR beta chain was identified during a study of PD-L1 blockade in urothelial cancer. Time point specified: pretreatment peripheral blood. Only in-frame clones appear in the TCRdb table, and some are missing; sequencing was by immunoSEQ multiplex PCR. Of around 35,000 clones in the sample, over 70% are singletons; the top ten hold about 15%. With respect to this clone: As yet, its antigen is unknown.

The ends were cut back, 7 bases at V and 3 bases at J, with 13 bases in the middle. Germline V gene sequence: CDR1 SGHNT, CDR2 YYREEE (reference sequence). This CDR3 comprises 13 residues. Points from the study as a whole: Where pretreatment blood TCR clonality fell below the median, better survival was predicted.

This TCR was sampled from a man aged 60-69 years with urothelial cancer. The starting material was PBMCs, obtained around atezolizumab (anti-PD-L1) treatment. The chain is built from TRBV5-4 and TRBJ1-2; a possible D gene is TRBD1 (6 bases). CDR3 nucleotides: TGTGCCAGCGGGGGTAGGACAGACTATGGCTACACCTTC. Its translation: CASGGRTDYGYTF. Looking up the rest from reference TRBV5-4 and TRBJ1-2 gives the full variable domain: ETGVTQSPTHLIKTRGQQVTLRCSSQSGHNTVSWYQQALGQGPQFIFQYYREEENGRGNFPPRFSGLQFPNYSSELNVNALELDDSALYLCASGGRTDYGYTFGSGTRLTVV.